This T cell receptor beta chain came from a study of T cells after yellow fever vaccination. Study context: With SMART-Seq v4 Ultra Low Input, the fractions containing low cell numbers were prepared.

This clonotype was seen only a few times. With 0 bases clipped from V and 4 bases from J, the junction kept 7 bases outside the gene matches. The CDR3 is 16 residues long. Germline V lookup: CDR1 GTSNPN, CDR2 SVGIG (reference sequence). TCRdb fed the 5' RACE reads into MiXCR, producing one record per CDR3 protein. The sample consists of about 210,000 distinct CDR3 sequences, roughly 6.3% of them appearing once. The receptor was isolated from a man aged 30-40 years who received the YFV17D yellow fever vaccine. The chain uses TRBV30 and TRBJ1-1; TRBD1 matches at 11 bases. The specimen was CD4+ T cells sorted from PBMCs, collected on the day of the yellow fever booster vaccination. The CDR3 spells CAWSVLTGTGGTEAFF. The CDR3 DNA follows: TGTGCCTGGAGTGTACTAACAGGGACAGGGGGCACTGAAGCTTTCTTT.